These 14 T cell receptor beta chains were sequenced from one sample in a study of blood T cell repertoires in COVID-19 (dated by TCRdb to about 2020). The library came from the immunoSEQ multiplex PCR assay. Sourced from immuneACCESS, this table was stored by TCRdb with only in-frame sequences that have V and J called. A share of the clones is absent; for the studies checked, an unresolved V gene accounts for under half, and the remainder has no known explanation. The sample records approximately 170,000 clones, about four fifths of which are singletons. Clones ranked in the top ten supply roughly 8% of the sample. Sequenced: peripheral blood. The receptors were gathered from a man aged 35 to 55 who had recovered from COVID-19.

This chain joins TRBV6-1 and TRBJ1-5; D remains unclear. The length of the CDR3 is 13 residues. The germline CDR1 and CDR2 sequences are MNHNS and SASEGT. V gave up 0 bases and J gave up 6 bases, with 6 bases separating them. CDR3: CASSEARFQPQHF. The CDR3 coding sequence is TGTGCCAGCAGTGAAGCGAGGTTTCAGCCCCAGCATTTT.

The rearrangement uses TRBV18 and TRBJ2-2; 8 bases are a match to TRBD1. The germline V gene encodes CDR1 KGHSH and CDR2 LQKENI. The length of the CDR3 is 15 residues. The ends lost 2 bases at V and 3 bases at J; junction bases unmatched: 2. CDR3 sequence (DNA): TGTGCCAGCTCACCAGGACAGGGACACACCGGGGAGCTGTTTTTT. Amino acids: CASSPGQGHTGELFF.

The chain joins TRBV9 to TRBJ2-7, with TRBD1 matching over 10 bases. Losses at the gene ends were 0 bases for V and 4 bases for J; bases not matched to a gene: 7. Germline V gene data show CDR1 as SGDLS and CDR2 as YYNGEE. There are 16 residues in the CDR3. The CDR3 reads CASSVGGTGVVYEQYF. The CDR3 DNA reads as TGTGCCAGCAGCGTAGGAGGGACAGGGGTGGTTTACGAGCAGTACTTC.

This chain uses TRBV9 with TRBJ1-2, with 7 bases matching TRBD1. Germline lookup yields CDR1 SGDLS and CDR2 YYNGEE. CDR3 length equals 15 residues. With V trimmed by 1 base and J by 4 bases, 7 bases remained unmatched. CDR3 nucleotides: TGTGCCAGCAGCGTACAGGGACAGCCTATCTATGGCTACACCTTC. This codes for CASSVQGQPIYGYTF.

This clone was seen only once. V usage is TRBV7-2 and J usage is TRBJ2-7, with 10 bases that match TRBD2. The J segment lost 3 bases and the V segment lost 2 bases, leaving 7 bases of the junction unmatched. Germline V lookup: CDR1 SGHTA, CDR2 FQGNSA. The CDR3 has 16 amino acids. DNA of the CDR3: TGTGCCAGCAGCTTAAGGGCTAGCGGGGGTCTCTACGAGCAGTACTTC. Protein: CASSLRASGGLYEQYF.

This clone was seen a handful of times. This chain connects TRBV29-1 to TRBJ2-7, with unresolved D. Between the trimmed V and J ends, which lost 6 bases and 5 bases, there was a span of 17 bases. CDR1 SQVTM and CDR2 ANQGSEA come from the germline V gene. The CDR3 sequence is 13 residues long. The CDR3 sequence: CSVNDIVLNEQYF. The CDR3 DNA follows: TGCAGCGTGAACGACATTGTACTTAACGAGCAGTACTTC.

The count of this clone is one. This chain links TRBV7-3 with TRBJ2-2, with 7 bases identical to TRBD1. Per germline, CDR1 SGHTA and CDR2 FQGTGA. Unmatched junction bases numbered 8, after V lost 5 bases and J lost 2 bases. This CDR3 is built from 16 residues. This chain's CDR3 is CASSMTGPINTGELFF. CDR3 in DNA: TGTGCCAGCAGCATGACAGGGCCAATCAACACCGGGGAGCTGTTTTTT.

The CDR3, as DNA: TGTGCCAGCTCCTCCTTCGCACTCTTCCCAGATACGCAGTATTTT. The encoded protein is CASSSFALFPDTQYF. The chain has TRBV7-9 and TRBJ2-3; D call uncertain. Germline assignment: CDR1 SEHNR and CDR2 FQNEAQ (reference sequence). CDR3 length: 15 residues. Trimming cost V 8 bases and J 4 bases, with 19 bases left between them.

This clone came up a few times. V and J are TRBV19 and TRBJ1-1, with D perhaps matching TRBD1 (5 bases). This CDR3 region has 14 residues. V dropped 3 bases and J dropped 0 bases, with 8 bases sitting between them. Per the germline V gene, CDR1 is LNHDA and CDR2 is SQIVND (reference sequence). The CDR3 loop is CASSMQDMNTEAFF. The CDR3 region has the DNA TGTGCCAGTAGTATGCAGGACATGAACACTGAAGCTTTCTTT.

This sequence joins TRBV7-9 and TRBJ2-5; tentative D call: TRBD2 (5 bases). Deletions cut 5 bases from V and 5 bases from J, with 15 bases between. Per the germline V gene, CDR1 is SEHNR and CDR2 is FQNEAQ (reference sequence). The CDR3 runs to 14 residues. CDR3 in DNA: TGTGCCAGCAGCCCCCCCGAGGGCCTGGAGACCCAGTACTTC. It encodes CASSPPEGLETQYF.

The V call is TRBV6-5, the J call TRBJ2-1; D perhaps matches TRBD2 (5 bases). The length of the CDR3 is 14 residues. The germline V gene has CDR1 MNHEY and CDR2 SVGAGI. The V and J ends lost 4 bases and 3 bases respectively, with 10 bases between them. The DNA for the CDR3 is TGTGCCAGCAGTTCGGGCGGGTACTACAATGAGCAGTTCTTC. This encodes CASSSGGYYNEQFF.

This rearrangement joins TRBV29-1 to TRBJ2-7; D call uncertain. V dropped 6 bases and J dropped 5 bases, with 17 bases sitting between them. The CDR3 contains 13 residues. Germline CDR1 reads SQVTM; CDR2 reads ANQGSEA. CDR3 DNA: TGCAGCGTGCTCCCTACCGCCCAAGACGAGCAGTACTTC. It translates to CSVLPTAQDEQYF.

This sequence joins TRBV4-1 and TRBJ2-7; tentatively, D is TRBD2 (5 bases). Trimming removed 0 bases at V and 2 bases at J, with 11 bases between. There are 15 residues in the CDR3. From germline, CDR1 is MGHRA and CDR2 YSYEKL. Written as DNA, the CDR3 is TGCGCCAGCAGCCAAGATCGGAGGTCAACCTACGAGCAGTACTTC. Translated, it gives CASSQDRRSTYEQYF.

J is TRBJ1-1 and V is TRBV4-3, with D possibly matching TRBD1 (5 bases). Trimming shortened V by 1 base and J by 5 bases, and 11 bases separated the two germline ends. Germline V gene data show CDR1 as LGHNA and CDR2 as YSLEER. The CDR3 spans 14 residues. CDR3 nucleotides: TGCGCCAGCAGCCAAGTCGTAGCAGGGACTGAAGCTTTCTTT. This translates into CASSQVVAGTEAFF.